The sequence of this TCR beta chain was determined in a study of T-cell reconstitution after alpha-beta-depleted transplantation in children. V was clipped by 6 bases and J by 3 bases; unmatched bases: 2. This CDR3 is 14 amino acids long. By share, this clonotype ranks as medium-sized. Unique molecular identifiers were incorporated when the TCRbeta library was constructed. TCRdb fed the PCR reads into MiXCR, producing one record per CDR3 protein. The repertoire holds 15,000 to 20,000 distinct CDR3 sequences, with around 4.9% as singletons. The origin of this receptor is a boy between 10 and 17 years old with acute lymphoblastic leukemia, due to receive a stem cell transplant. This sequence joins TRBV12-3 or TRBV12-4 and TRBJ2-3; 11 nucleotides align to TRBD2. The sequences come from PBMCs, collected before TCRalphabeta/CD19-depleted stem cell transplant. CDR3 in amino acids: CASRIAGGTDTQYF. Written as DNA, the CDR3 is TGTGCCAGCAGAATAGCGGGAGGGACAGATACGCAGTATTTT.